The 2 T cell receptor beta chains reported below all come from one sample, sequenced in a study of T cell repertoires in cytomegalovirus infection (dated by TCRdb to about 2019). Data came from an Illumina HiSeq 1500. Using fastp trimming at Q25 and MiXCR clonotype assembly, TCRdb reanalyzed the public sequencing data and kept in-frame beta chains. When rows share a CDR3 protein, they turn into one entry using the most common DNA and genes. The sample data list around 900,000 distinct CDR3 sequences, and roughly 30% of these were observed just once. Around 15% of the sample lies in the top ten. This sample's treatment or condition label indicates: in vitro stimulation with specific CMV peptide epitopes to enrich CMV-specific T cells. Their antigens are not known. The source material was cultured CD8+ T cells from PBMCs, sampled from culture after CMV antigen stimulation. These receptors all come from a human donor in good health (CMV status not recorded). Some clones in this sample may be carry-over from other donors' samples.

The V and J genes are TRBV7-8 and TRBJ1-4; no definite D call. Germline V gene sequence: CDR1 SGHVS, CDR2 FQNEAQ. V was clipped by 1 base and J by 5 bases, with 14 bases between them. CDR3 length: 16 residues. The CDR3 coding sequence is TGTGCCAGCAGCTTAGATGGGTCCCTAGGCAATGAAAAACTGTTTTTT. Its translation is CASSLDGSLGNEKLFF.

The chain's CDR3 is CATSSPDRGGAQGYRETQYF. The CDR3 coding sequence is TGTGCCACCAGCAGCCCAGATCGAGGGGGCGCGCAAGGATATCGGGAGACCCAGTACTTC. The chain has TRBV15 and TRBJ2-5, with TRBD1 matching over 7 bases. Germline V lookup: CDR1 LNHNV, CDR2 YYDKDF (reference sequence). The CDR3 is 20 residues long. The trim removed 3 bases at V and 5 bases at J, leaving 24 bases unmatched.